Listed below are T cell receptor beta chains from one sample, sequenced in a study of blood T cell repertoires in COVID-19. Data came from immunoSEQ multiplex PCR; TCRdb stores just in-frame clones and leaves some out. The data contain under 85,000 clones, 75% to 90% of them singletons. The specimen was peripheral blood. These receptors all come from a man older than 75 with acute or convalescent COVID-19. CDR3s include the opening cysteine and the closing phenylalanine or tryptophan. A D gene is named only where the DNA matches it firmly. Size tells how often a clone was seen (once, few, many) or the class of an expanded clone, and some rows leave it out.

CDR3 length,clone size,J gene,D gene,V gene,CDR3 protein,CDR3 DNA
17,-,TRBJ1-2,TRBD1,TRBV4-2,CASSQADVTGQNYGYTF,TGTGCCAGCAGCCAAGCCGATGTGACAGGGCAAAACTATGGCTACACCTTC
16,-,TRBJ2-7,TRBD2,TRBV5-1,CASSFQTSGRSYEQYF,TGCGCCAGCAGCTTTCAAACTAGCGGGAGGTCCTACGAGCAGTACTTC
13,once,TRBJ2-1,-,TRBV6-6,CASSYDSSGEQFF,TGTGCCAGCAGTTATGACAGTTCGGGTGAGCAGTTCTTC
12,-,TRBJ2-7,-,TRBV12-3/TRBV12-4,CASSLVRGEQYF,TGTGCCAGCAGTTTAGTCAGGGGAGAGCAGTACTTC
13,-,TRBJ1-1,-,TRBV5-1,CASSLAGEGEAFF,TGCGCCAGCAGCTTGGCAGGGGAAGGTGAAGCTTTCTTT
15,-,TRBJ1-5,-,TRBV4-3,CASSQGAGGNQPQHF,TGCGCCAGCAGCCAAGGGGCAGGGGGCAATCAGCCCCAGCATTTT
16,-,TRBJ2-2,TRBD1,TRBV5-6,CASSFGTGGKTGELFF,TGTGCCAGCAGCTTCGGGACAGGGGGGAAAACCGGGGAGCTGTTTTTT
15,-,TRBJ1-1,TRBD1,TRBV7-2,CASSLRDRGYTEAFF,TGTGCCAGCAGCCTCCGGGACAGGGGTTATACTGAAGCTTTCTTT
14,-,TRBJ1-1,-,TRBV5-1,CASSQTDGNTEAFF,TGCGCCAGCAGCCAAACTGATGGGAACACTGAAGCTTTCTTT
16,-,TRBJ2-2,TRBD2,TRBV6-5,CASSFTSGGTAGELFF,TGTGCCAGCAGTTTTACTAGCGGGGGAACTGCCGGGGAGCTGTTTTTT
13,-,TRBJ1-1,TRBD1,TRBV9,CASSVSGGTEAFF,TGTGCCAGCAGCGTTTCAGGGGGAACTGAAGCTTTCTTT
16,few,TRBJ2-7,TRBD2,TRBV6-7,CASINGRLARGYEQYF,TGTGCCAGCATCAATGGTCGACTAGCGCGGGGCTACGAGCAGTACTTC
14,-,TRBJ2-5,TRBD1,TRBV10-2,CASKRTGGSETQYF,TGCGCCAGCAAAAGGACAGGGGGGAGCGAGACCCAGTACTTC
13,-,TRBJ1-1,-,TRBV6-5,CASSLPRGTEAFF,TGTGCCAGCAGCTTACCGCGGGGGACTGAAGCTTTCTTT
16,-,TRBJ1-4,-,TRBV9,CASSVALGATGEKLFF,TGTGCCAGCAGCGTAGCCTTGGGGGCAACAGGTGAAAAACTGTTTTTT
14,-,TRBJ2-5,-,TRBV18,CASSPMQGRETQYF,TGTGCCAGCTCACCTATGCAGGGGCGAGAGACCCAGTACTTC
13,-,TRBJ1-2,-,TRBV5-1,CASSLGSGAGYTF,TGCGCCAGCAGCTTGGGGTCAGGTGCGGGCTACACCTTC
17,-,TRBJ2-2,TRBD1,TRBV5-1,CASSLGQGAPSTGELFF,TGCGCCAGCAGCTTGGGACAGGGGGCGCCGAGCACCGGGGAGCTGTTTTTT
14,-,TRBJ1-1,TRBD1,TRBV7-2,CASSLGQYNTEAFF,TGTGCCAGCAGCCTGGGACAGTACAACACTGAAGCTTTCTTT
17,-,TRBJ2-7,TRBD2,TRBV9,CASSPQTTGTKIYEQYF,TGTGCCAGCAGCCCGCAAACCACCGGGACTAAGATCTACGAGCAGTACTTC
19,few,TRBJ1-5,-,TRBV19,CASSADERLGAVRNQPQHF,TGTGCCAGTAGTGCCGATGAGAGGTTAGGAGCCGTTCGCAATCAGCCCCAGCATTTT
17,-,TRBJ2-2,TRBD2,TRBV11-2,CASSRRTSGFRTGELFF,TGTGCCAGCAGCCGCCGGACTAGCGGGTTCCGGACCGGGGAGCTGTTTTTT
13,-,TRBJ2-3,-,TRBV27,CASSFAFGDTQYF,TGTGCCAGCAGTTTCGCATTCGGGGATACGCAGTATTTT
17,-,TRBJ1-3,TRBD1,TRBV9,CASSLSTGGLAGNTIYF,TGTGCCAGCAGCCTGTCTACAGGGGGCTTGGCTGGAAACACCATATATTTT
14,once,TRBJ1-2,-,TRBV3-1/TRBV3-2,CASSNRIYPGGYTF,TGTGCCAGCAGTAACAGGATCTATCCGGGCGGCTACACCTTC
19,-,TRBJ2-3,TRBD2,TRBV3-1/TRBV3-2,CASSQESLAGGQNTDTQYF,TGTGCCAGCAGCCAAGAATCACTAGCGGGAGGGCAAAACACAGATACGCAGTATTTT
14,-,TRBJ1-2,-,TRBV5-1,CASTGSTGVGGYTF,TGCGCCAGCACCGGGAGCACGGGGGTCGGTGGCTACACCTTC
16,-,TRBJ1-3,-,TRBV18,CASSLQGSTSGNTIYF,TGTGCCAGCTCACTACAGGGTTCCACCTCTGGAAACACCATATATTTT
14,-,TRBJ2-3,-,TRBV11-2,CASSILRGPDTQYF,TGTGCCAGCAGCATCCTCAGGGGTCCAGATACGCAGTATTTT
14,-,TRBJ1-1,TRBD1,TRBV4-3,CASSHGPTGGIAFF,TGCGCCAGCAGCCATGGACCGACAGGGGGGATAGCTTTCTTT
15,-,TRBJ2-7,TRBD1,TRBV9,CASSRSGQGRDEQYF,TGTGCCAGCAGCAGGTCGGGACAGGGTCGTGACGAGCAGTACTTC
17,-,TRBJ2-5,TRBD2,TRBV3-1/TRBV3-2,CASSQALTSGGAETQYF,TGTGCCAGCAGCCAAGCCTTGACTAGCGGGGGGGCAGAGACCCAGTACTTC
14,few,TRBJ1-6,-,TRBV7-2,CASSLEDRDSPLHF,TGTGCCAGCAGCTTAGAGGACAGAGATTCACCCCTCCACTTT
15,-,TRBJ2-7,-,TRBV7-2,CASSLALGQVYEQYF,TGTGCCAGCAGCTTAGCTTTGGGTCAGGTGTACGAGCAGTACTTC
17,-,TRBJ2-2,TRBD1,TRBV4-3,CASSQVGRGRNTGELFF,TGCGCCAGCAGCCAAGTTGGCAGGGGGAGGAACACCGGGGAGCTGTTTTTT
14,-,TRBJ1-1,TRBD1,TRBV6-5,CASEIGTGISEAFF,TGTGCCAGTGAAATTGGGACAGGGATTTCTGAAGCTTTCTTT
13,-,TRBJ2-2,-,TRBV7-2,CASSLGGTGELFF,TGTGCCAGCAGCTTAGGAGGGACTGGGGAGCTGTTTTTT
17,-,TRBJ2-1,TRBD1,TRBV18,CASSPRTGGSSYNEQFF,TGTGCCAGCTCACCGCGGACAGGGGGCAGCTCCTACAATGAGCAGTTCTTC
14,-,TRBJ2-6,-,TRBV27,CASSLSSGANVLTF,TGTGCCAGCAGTCTCAGCTCTGGGGCCAACGTCCTGACTTTC